This T cell receptor beta chain was captured in a study of lymphopenia after photon versus proton radiotherapy. Findings and caveats of the study: In patients who died, overall survival fell as post-nadir TCR diversity dropped more. Oligoclonal CD8+ Temra expansion after nadir drove photon patients' diversity drop. Under photons, naive T cells and diversity fell while effector/memory populations rose.

Concerning this clone itself: What it binds is not known.

The table came from immunoSEQ multiplex PCR; TCRdb's copy has only in-frame clones and leaves some out. The sample carries 150,000 to 200,000 clones, roughly nine tenths recorded once. CDR1 is SGHVS, CDR2 FQNEAQ, per germline. This CDR3 has 13 amino acids. The V and J ends lost 5 bases and 1 base, in that order; junction bases with no gene match: 1. This chain connects TRBV7-8 to TRBJ1-1, with 7 bases aligning to TRBD1. Sequenced here: peripheral blood, sampled from a patient treated with photon-based radiotherapy. The receptor comes from a man in his forties or fifties with gastric cancer. The CDR3, as DNA: TGTGCCAGCAGCCGGACAGGGAACACTGAAGCTTTCTTT. Its translation: CASSRTGNTEAFF.